This T cell receptor beta chain was observed in a study of patients and donors after allogeneic stem cell transplantation. The V segment lost 2 bases and the J segment 5 bases; nucleotides outside the gene matches: 4. Per germline, CDR1 SGHKS and CDR2 YYEKEE (reference sequence). This CDR3 has 14 residues. Using its own MiXCR run on the RT-PCR reads, TCRdb lists one record per CDR3 protein. The sample carries hundreds of thousands of distinct CDR3 sequences, 16% recorded once. This clonotype was picked up a small number of times. The material sequenced was blood, either unsorted or a sorted T cell fraction (not recorded which). This rearrangement joins TRBV5-5 to TRBJ1-5; 7 nucleotides line up with TRBD1. The receptor was isolated from a human donor who was either an allogeneic HSCT recipient or a stem cell or donor lymphocyte infusion donor (not recorded which). It is not recorded whose cells these are; they may come from a transplant donor. The CDR3 here is CASSFNRGDQPQHF. Written as DNA, the CDR3 is TGTGCCAGCAGCTTTAACAGGGGCGATCAGCCCCAGCATTTT.